This T cell receptor beta chain was captured by sequencing in a study of cytomegalovirus exposure and HLA in healthy donors. Points from the study as a whole: After further analysis at a later stage, 16,951 TCR beta sequences were associated with HLA alleles at 0.05 false discovery rate. Solely CMV serostatus was available to characterize immune exposure. One variant, a missense change in DCLRE1C, was linked in a later analysis to TCR beta V- and J-gene trimming.

The study ran its PCR with 60 Vbeta and 13 Jbeta primers. Sequenced by immunoSEQ multiplex PCR; TCRdb stores in-frame clones only, minus some. This table holds about 86,000 clones, about 70% found once. For this clone: Its specificity is unknown.

CDR3 length equals 14 residues. The germline V and J ends were trimmed by 4 bases and 3 bases, with 13 bases remaining between them. CDR1 and CDR2 from the germline V gene are SGHVS and FQNEAQ. The chain employs TRBV7-8 and TRBJ2-7; TRBD1 might be the D (6 bases). This TCR was recovered from a woman aged 45-65 years in good health and CMV-seropositive. Sequenced material: PBMCs. The chain's CDR3 is CASSSSSRGYEQYF. The CDR3 DNA reads TGTGCCAGCAGCTCTTCAAGCAGGGGCTACGAGCAGTACTTC.